This T cell receptor beta chain came from a study of OX40 agonist ivuxolimab in advanced cancers. V was pared by 10 bases and J by 3 bases, with 10 bases between. The CDR3 is 12 amino acids. Per germline, CDR1 MNHNS and CDR2 SASEGT. Measured with immunoSEQ multiplex PCR; TCRdb has only the in-frame clones, and not every one. The profile shows tens of thousands of clones, 80% to 90% of them singletons. This chain links TRBV6-1 with TRBJ1-5, with a weak D call TRBD1 (6 bases). This sample comprised CD4+ or CD8+ T cells sorted from blood, obtained in a trial of the OX40 agonist ivuxolimab. The sequence was obtained from an adult with an advanced solid tumor such as melanoma, head and neck, liver or kidney cancer. CDR3 sequence reads: CATGQHNQPQHF. The CDR3 nucleotides are TGTGCCACCGGACAGCACAATCAGCCCCAGCATTTT.